This passage covers 32 T cell receptor beta chains from one sample sequenced in a study of CXCR3-negative and CXCR3-positive naive CD8 T cells. Libraries of TRB cDNA were made by 5' RACE and carried UMIs. TCRdb re-called the 5' RACE reads, yielding one record per CDR3 amino acid sequence without DNA. The sample shows 28,000 or so distinct CDR3 sequences, and roughly 2.8% sits with its ten largest clones. Sequencing input: naive CXCR3- CD8+ T cells from blood. Subset here: CD45RO-CCR7+CD27+CD95- naive CD8+ T cells lacking CXCR3 (TNR3-). These receptors all come from a human donor in good health. Some clones in this sample may be carry-over from other donors' samples.

V is TRBV12-3 or TRBV12-4 and J is TRBJ2-5; the TCRdb call, TRBD2, lacks DNA for checking. The CDR3 extends over 17 amino acids. The CDR3 loop reads CASSFWTSGGAQETQYF.

This chain joins TRBV7-8 and TRBJ2-5; TCRdb reports TRBD2, a call that lacks DNA to check it against. The CDR3 is 14 residues long. Germline V gene lookup returns CDR1 SGHVS and CDR2 FQNEAQ. The CDR3 sequence: CASSATSGRETQYF.

The V and J genes are TRBV5-4 and TRBJ2-2; TCRdb picks TRBD2, but there is no DNA to check that call. From germline, CDR1 is SGHNT and CDR2 YYREEE (reference sequence). The CDR3 runs to 14 residues. The CDR3 sequence is CASSPGLADGELFF.

This chain joins TRBV29-1 and TRBJ1-1; the D call from TCRdb, TRBD1, cannot be confirmed without DNA. The germline CDR1 and CDR2 sequences are SQVTM and ANQGSEA. This CDR3 spans 11 amino acids. This chain's CDR3 is CSVRDITEAFF.

The chain uses TRBV11-2 and TRBJ2-7; TCRdb outputs TRBD1, but without DNA this stays unchecked. CDR3 length: 14 amino acids. CDR1 SGHAT and CDR2 FQNNGV come from the germline V gene. The CDR3 region is CASSLGQGSHEQYF.

CDR3 region: CASSQAGYEQYF. V and J are TRBV4-2 and TRBJ2-7. The CDR3 spans 12 residues. Germline CDR1 reads LGHNA; CDR2 reads YNFKEQ.

This CDR3 is CSVEGGTPSEQYF. This chain uses TRBV29-1 with TRBJ2-7. Germline V lookup: CDR1 SQVTM, CDR2 ANQGSEA. The CDR3 sequence is 13 residues long.

V gene TRBV4-3 combines with J gene TRBJ2-7; TCRdb calls TRBD1, which cannot be checked without DNA. CDR1 is LGHNA, CDR2 YSLEER, per germline. CDR3 size: 16 residues. CDR3 sequence: CASSQDLARGDDEQYF.

By frequency, this clonotype registers medium-sized. This chain joins TRBV10-2 and TRBJ1-4; TCRdb lists TRBD1, though no DNA is available to test this call. From germline, CDR1 is WSHSY and CDR2 SAAADI. The CDR3 has 14 residues. The CDR3 protein is CASSGTPTNEKLFF.

The chain joins TRBV7-9 to TRBJ1-1. CDR1 and CDR2 from the germline V gene are SEHNR and FQNEAQ (reference sequence). This CDR3 region has 12 residues. CDR3 in amino acids: CASSLWEGLAFF.

The chain employs TRBV5-1 and TRBJ2-1; TCRdb's D call of TRBD2 is untestable without DNA. This CDR3 comprises 16 residues. CDR1 and CDR2 (germline): SGHRS, YFSETQ. The CDR3 region is CASSWTGLAGVNEQFF.

This clonotype ranks as medium-sized in terms of frequency. This chain connects TRBV20-1 to TRBJ1-3; the D gene TCRdb calls, TRBD1, cannot be checked with no DNA. Germline-derived CDR1 and CDR2 are DFQATT and SNEGSKA (reference sequence). The CDR3 is 15 amino acids. CDR3 amino acids: CSARDRGADGNTIYF.

V usage is TRBV5-6 and J usage is TRBJ1-1; TCRdb lists TRBD1, though no DNA is available to test this call. Germline V gene data show CDR1 as SGHDT and CDR2 as YYEEEE. The CDR3 loop spans 14 amino acids. The CDR3 sequence is CASSPGTGPREAFF.

The chain is built from TRBV5-1 and TRBJ2-2. The germline CDR1 and CDR2 sequences are SGHRS and YFSETQ. This CDR3 spans 15 amino acids. CDR3 protein: CASSFALLNTGELFF. Together with reference TRBV5-1 and TRBJ2-2, the CDR3 gives the full variable domain: KAGVTQTPRYLIKTRGQQVTLSCSPISGHRSVSWYQQTPGQGLQFLFEYFSETQRNKGNFPGRFSGRQFSNSRSEMNVSTLELGDSALYLCASSFALLNTGELFFGEGSRLTVL.

The chain recombines TRBV4-2 with TRBJ2-2; TCRdb returns TRBD2, unconfirmable since there is no DNA. Germline-derived CDR1 and CDR2 are LGHNA and YNFKEQ. This CDR3 spans 17 amino acids. The CDR3 loop reads CASSQALRGGDTGELFF.

This chain uses TRBV13 with TRBJ2-7. This CDR3 is built from 11 residues. Germline lookup yields CDR1 PRHDT and CDR2 FYEKMQ (reference sequence). The CDR3 sequence: CASSLVGEQYF.

This chain uses TRBV7-6 with TRBJ1-1; TCRdb lists TRBD1, though no DNA is available to test this call. CDR3 length equals 12 residues. The germline V gene has CDR1 SGHVS and CDR2 FNYEAQ. CDR3 in amino acids: CASSLRGAEAFF.

This chain connects TRBV7-9 to TRBJ2-1; TCRdb proposes TRBD1, but this gene call is untestable without DNA. The CDR3 loop spans 15 amino acids. The germline CDR1 and CDR2 sequences are SEHNR and FQNEAQ (reference sequence). CDR3 sequence: CASSQGDREYNEQFF.

The chain combines TRBV12-3 or TRBV12-4 with TRBJ2-7; TCRdb names TRBD1, which stays unverified in the absence of DNA. This CDR3 spans 15 amino acids. This CDR3 reads CASRLNTGNFYEQYF.

Here the CDR3 reads CASSLGTGAVLYNEQFF. The chain combines TRBV11-2 with TRBJ2-1; the D gene TCRdb calls, TRBD1, cannot be checked with no DNA. The CDR3 is 17 amino acids. The germline V gene encodes CDR1 SGHAT and CDR2 FQNNGV.

V is TRBV29-1 and J is TRBJ2-1; TCRdb returns TRBD2, unconfirmable since there is no DNA. This CDR3 contains 14 residues. Germline CDR1 and CDR2: SQVTM and ANQGSEA. CDR3 amino acids: CSVVGLGLYNEQFF.

V usage is TRBV5-1 and J usage is TRBJ2-7; TCRdb's assignment of TRBD1 cannot be checked, as there is no DNA. This CDR3 has 14 amino acids. Germline V gives CDR1 SGHRS, CDR2 YFSETQ. The CDR3 spells CASSLEGSSYEQYF.

The chain uses TRBV5-1 and TRBJ2-2; the D call from TCRdb, TRBD1, cannot be confirmed without DNA. This CDR3 contains 15 residues. Per germline, CDR1 SGHRS and CDR2 YFSETQ. The CDR3 is CASNAGTVNTGELFF. Full variable domain (remainder filled in from reference TRBV5-1 and TRBJ2-2): KAGVTQTPRYLIKTRGQQVTLSCSPISGHRSVSWYQQTPGQGLQFLFEYFSETQRNKGNFPGRFSGRQFSNSRSEMNVSTLELGDSALYLCASNAGTVNTGELFFGEGSRLTVL.

V usage is TRBV7-2 and J usage is TRBJ2-1; TCRdb calls TRBD1, which cannot be checked without DNA. The CDR3 runs 15 residues. Germline loops: CDR1 SGHTA, CDR2 FQGNSA. CDR3 residues: CASSFGISSYNEQFF. Supplemented by reference TRBV7-2 and TRBJ2-1, the full variable domain reads GAGVSQSPSNKVTEKGKDVELRCDPISGHTALYWYRQSLGQGLEFLIYFQGNSAPDKSGLPSDRFSAERTGGSVSTLTIQRTQQEDSAVYLCASSFGISSYNEQFFGPGTRLTVL.

The gene calls are TRBV10-3 and TRBJ2-1. Germline V gene lookup returns CDR1 ENHRY and CDR2 SYGVKD. The CDR3 extends over 16 amino acids. The CDR3 is CAISESGGSSYNEQFF.

The chain uses TRBV28 and TRBJ1-6. This CDR3 has 14 residues. The germline CDR1 and CDR2 sequences are MDHEN and SYDVKM. The CDR3 spells CASSYGSRNSPLHF.

V usage is TRBV7-2 and J usage is TRBJ2-7. CDR1 is SGHTA, CDR2 FQGNSA, per germline. The CDR3 is 14 amino acids. The CDR3 sequence is CASSSDRGYYEQYF.

This chain connects TRBV12-3 or TRBV12-4 to TRBJ2-5; TCRdb lists TRBD1, though no DNA is available to test this call. CDR3 length equals 15 residues. The CDR3 protein is CASTHPGGARQTQYF.

The chain links TRBV6-6 to TRBJ1-2; the TCRdb call, TRBD1, lacks DNA for checking. Germline V gene data show CDR1 as MNHNY and CDR2 as SVGAGI (reference sequence). This CDR3 contains 14 residues. This CDR3 reads CASSYGPTGYGYTF.

The chain has TRBV7-6 and TRBJ2-1. Germline CDR1 reads SGHVS; CDR2 reads FNYEAQ. CDR3 length: 12 residues. CDR3 sequence: CASSFIGDEQFF.

The chain employs TRBV6-2 or TRBV6-3 and TRBJ1-5; TCRdb names TRBD1, which stays unverified in the absence of DNA. CDR1 and CDR2 (germline): MNHEY, SVGEGT. The length of the CDR3 is 18 residues. CDR3 sequence reads: CASSYSRGTLEENQPQHF.

The chain employs TRBV12-3 or TRBV12-4 and TRBJ1-2; TCRdb outputs TRBD1, but without DNA this stays unchecked. The CDR3 extends over 15 amino acids. The CDR3 loop is CASTDRTGWDYGYTF.